These 21 T cell receptor beta chains originate from one sample sequenced in a study of shared clonotypes between healthy human individuals. Clones were sequenced by immunoSEQ multiplex PCR, and TCRdb holds only the in-frame ones, with some missing. Altogether some 1 million clones are present, approximately 76% being singletons, with the ten largest covering 1.2% to 1.5%. The sample comprised memory CD4+ T cells sorted from blood. Subset meaning: CD45RA-negative fraction. Source of these receptors: a man younger than 35 in good health.

This sequence joins TRBV5-4 and TRBJ2-7; perhaps TRBD1 as D (7 bases). This CDR3 is 14 amino acids long. Between the trimmed V and J ends, which lost 4 bases and 3 bases, there was a span of 14 bases. CDR1 and CDR2 (germline): SGHNT, YYREEE (reference sequence). CDR3 nucleotide sequence: TGTGCCAGCAGCGCGGGACAGATTTACTACGAGCAGTACTTC. It is translated as CASSAGQIYYEQYF.

The chain couples TRBV9 to TRBJ2-3; the match to TRBD2 covers 8 bases. CDR3 length: 15 residues. Germline V lookup: CDR1 SGDLS, CDR2 YYNGEE. The V gene end was trimmed by 4 bases and the J gene end by 4 bases; junction bases not matched to a gene: 8. The CDR3 DNA sequence: TGTGCCAGCAGCTTTTCCGGGACTAGAGCAGATACGCAGTATTTT. It yields the protein CASSFSGTRADTQYF.

About this clone itself: Other nucleotide sequences from this sample produce the same CDR3. The V gene is TRBV18, the J gene TRBJ2-7, with TRBD2 matching over 13 bases. J lost 4 bases, V lost 2 bases, and 2 bases had no gene match. Germline V lookup: CDR1 KGHSH, CDR2 LQKENI. This CDR3 has 15 residues. Here the CDR3 reads CASSPTSGGAYEQYF. CDR3 bases: TGTGCCAGCTCACCAACTAGCGGGGGGGCATACGAGCAGTACTTC.

V and J are TRBV9 and TRBJ2-1; TRBD2 agrees at 8 bases. Trimming at V came to 3 bases and at J to 3 bases, leaving 14 bases not matched to a gene. The germline gives CDR1 SGDLS, CDR2 YYNGEE. This CDR3 is 18 amino acids long. The CDR3: CASSDGGAQALNYNEQFF. The CDR3 nucleotides are TGTGCCAGCAGCGACGGGGGGGCCCAAGCATTAAACTACAATGAGCAGTTCTTC.

The chain uses TRBV7-8 and TRBJ1-6, with D uncertain. V lost 5 bases and J lost 14, with 13 bases in between. Germline CDR1 and CDR2: SGHVS and FQNEAQ. The CDR3 runs 12 residues. DNA of the CDR3: TGTGCCAGCAGCGGCGCAGTTAGGACCCTCCACTTT. It specifies CASSGAVRTLHF. Based on the CDR3 plus reference TRBV7-8 and TRBJ1-6, the full variable domain is GAGVSQSPRYKVAKRGQDVALRCDPISGHVSLFWYQQALGQGPEFLTYFQNEAQLDKSGLPSDRFFAERPEGSVSTLKIQRTQQEDSAVYLCASSGAVRTLHFGNGTRLTVT.

This clone was seen just once. V gene TRBV7-2 combines with J gene TRBJ2-1; TRBD2 matches 9 bases. CDR1 and CDR2 (germline): SGHTA, FQGNSA. The ends lost 2 bases at V and 7 bases at J; junction bases unmatched: 3. The CDR3 runs 14 residues. CDR3 sequence (DNA): TGTGCCAGCAGCTTAATGCGGGGGGGGAATGAGCAGTTCTTC. This translates into CASSLMRGGNEQFF.

This chain uses TRBV5-5 with TRBJ1-1; tentatively, D is TRBD1 (6 bases). The V gene's germline CDR1 is SGHKS and CDR2 YYEKEE (reference sequence). V shed 2 bases and J shed 0 bases, with 14 bases lying between them. This CDR3 contains 16 residues. This CDR3 is CASSLAGATVNTEAFF. Here the CDR3 DNA reads TGTGCCAGCAGCTTAGCAGGGGCGACTGTGAACACTGAAGCTTTCTTT.

The V gene is TRBV5-1, the J gene TRBJ2-5, with TRBD2 identical over 7 bases. The better agreement between TRBJ2-7 and the DNA end casts doubt on the J call. The CDR3 spans 14 residues. The germline gives CDR1 SGHRS, CDR2 YFSETQ. The CDR3 protein is CASSQRGSSYEQYF. The CDR3 bases are TGCGCCAGCAGCCAGCGGGGAAGCTCCTACGAGCAGTACTTC.

The gene calls are TRBV7-2 and TRBJ1-2; 9 bases match TRBD1. The trim removed 1 base at V and 8 bases at J, leaving 8 bases unmatched. Germline assignment: CDR1 SGHTA and CDR2 FQGNSA. This CDR3 has 15 residues. CDR3 sequence: CASSLDRGRGSGYTF. The CDR3 DNA sequence: TGTGCCAGCAGCTTAGACAGGGGGCGAGGGTCCGGCTACACCTTC.

This clone was counted a few times. The CDR3 reads CASSMPGDEQFF. In DNA, the CDR3 is TGTGCCAGTAGTATGCCTGGGGATGAGCAGTTCTTC. J is TRBJ2-1 and V is TRBV19, with no clear D. The germline gives CDR1 LNHDA, CDR2 SQIVND (reference sequence). V was pared by 3 bases and J by 8 bases, with 8 bases between. The CDR3 runs to 12 residues.

This clone was counted between two and nine times. The V and J genes are TRBV5-1 and TRBJ2-7; tentatively, D is TRBD1 or TRBD2 (5 bases each). The CDR3 extends over 15 amino acids. Deletions cut 3 bases from V and 2 bases from J, with 15 bases between. Germline CDR1 and CDR2: SGHRS and YFSETQ. The CDR3 nucleotides read TGCGCCAGCAGCTCATCAGGGTTGGGGGCCTACGAGCAGTACTTC. Amino acid sequence: CASSSSGLGAYEQYF. Full variable domain (missing parts from reference TRBV5-1 and TRBJ2-7): KAGVTQTPRYLIKTRGQQVTLSCSPISGHRSVSWYQQTPGQGLQFLFEYFSETQRNKGNFPGRFSGRQFSNSRSEMNVSTLELGDSALYLCASSSSGLGAYEQYFGPGTRLTVT.

The rearrangement joins TRBV9 to TRBJ2-7, with a possible D match to TRBD2 (5 bases). Germline CDR1 SGDLS, CDR2 YYNGEE. This CDR3 has 13 amino acids. V lost 4 bases, J lost 6 bases, and 14 bases lay in between. CDR3 residues: CASSPRAEGEQYF. CDR3 nucleotide sequence: TGTGCCAGCAGCCCCCGGGCTGAGGGCGAGCAGTACTTC.

This clone occurred many times. The gene calls are TRBV10-3 and TRBJ2-7; D might be TRBD2 (7 bases). Germline V CDR1 and CDR2: ENHRY, SYGVKD. The V and J ends lost 0 bases and 4 bases respectively, with 19 bases between them. The CDR3 totals 17 residues. The CDR3, as DNA: TGTGCCATCAGTGAGTCCCCCTGGCGGAGGGGGGGTTACGAGCAGTACTTC. Translated: CAISESPWRRGGYEQYF.

The CDR3 region has the DNA TGCAGCGTCCCGCACGGTGGGGTAGATACGCAGTATTTT. Translated, it gives CSVPHGGVDTQYF. The rearrangement links TRBV29-1 to TRBJ2-3; D unclear. Germline-derived CDR1 and CDR2 are SQVTM and ANQGSEA. This CDR3 comprises 13 residues. V was cut by 6 bases and J by 5 bases, with 15 bases left in between.

The chain links TRBV5-3 to TRBJ1-3; unclear D gene. TRBV5-3 is annotated as an ORF whose role is uncertain. The V and J ends lost 4 bases and 6 bases respectively, with 14 bases between them. The CDR3 is made up of 14 amino acids. CDR3 DNA: TGTGCCAGAAGCCCTGCGACGGATCCAAACACCATATATTTT. Protein: CARSPATDPNTIYF.

This rearrangement joins TRBV4-1 to TRBJ2-1; 8 nucleotides match TRBD2. This CDR3 is 18 amino acids long. J lost 4 bases, V lost 0 bases, and 11 bases had no gene match. Germline V gives CDR1 MGHRA, CDR2 YSYEKL. The CDR3 region has the DNA TGCGCCAGCAGCCAAGATAGAGGCGGGGGGCCCCGATACAATGAGCAGTTCTTC. It translates to CASSQDRGGGPRYNEQFF.

Only a few counts were recorded for this clone. This same CDR3 is encoded by further DNA sequences in the sample. For the CDR3, the DNA is TGTGCCAGTAGTTTAACTGGGAACACTGAAGCTTTCTTT. Amino acids: CASSLTGNTEAFF. The gene calls are TRBV19 and TRBJ1-1, with D unclear. CDR1 and CDR2 from the germline V gene are LNHDA and SQIVND (reference sequence). The CDR3 sequence is 13 residues long. Trimming shortened V by 5 bases and J by 1 base, and 8 bases separated the two germline ends.

The V gene is TRBV6-1, the J gene TRBJ2-5; D tentatively fits TRBD1 or TRBD2 (6 bases each). From germline, CDR1 is MNHNS and CDR2 SASEGT. This CDR3 is 11 amino acids long. V was cut by 2 bases and J by 12 bases, with 10 bases left in between. The CDR3 region has the DNA TGTGCCAGCAGTGAATGGGGGGCCGAGTACTTC. Translation: CASSEWGAEYF.

The V call is TRBV2, the J call TRBJ2-1; tentatively, D is TRBD2 (5 bases). Germline V gives CDR1 SNHLY, CDR2 FYNNEI. The CDR3 extends over 15 amino acids. Trimming removed 5 bases from V and 0 bases from J, with 11 bases in between. The CDR3 DNA reads TGTGCCAGCAGTCGGACGGGAAGCTCCTACAATGAGCAGTTCTTC. Translating it yields CASSRTGSSYNEQFF.

The chain joins TRBV10-2 to TRBJ2-2, with a possible D match to TRBD2 (6 bases). The CDR3 extends over 14 amino acids. V lost 6 bases and J 2 bases, leaving 10 bases between the germline ends. From germline, CDR1 is WSHSY and CDR2 SAAADI. The CDR3 protein is CASRDYLNTGELFF. CDR3 nucleotide sequence: TGCGCCAGCAGGGACTACCTAAACACCGGGGAGCTGTTTTTT.

This clone was seen only once. It may be a read error: a sequence one base away is much more abundant. The chain is built from TRBV7-2 and TRBJ2-7, with no clear D. The CDR3 loop spans 10 amino acids. Trimming shortened V by 4 bases and J by 3 bases, and 1 base separated the two germline ends. The germline V gene encodes CDR1 SGHTA and CDR2 FQGNSA. CDR3 sequence reads: CASSYYEQYF. CDR3 nucleotide sequence: TGTGCCAGCAGCTACTACGAGCAGTACTTC. Combining the CDR3 with reference TRBV7-2 and TRBJ2-7 gives the whole variable domain GAGVSQSPSNKVTEKGKDVELRCDPISGHTALYWYRQSLGQGLEFLIYFQGNSAPDKSGLPSDRFSAERTGGSVSTLTIQRTQQEDSAVYLCASSYYEQYFGPGTRLTVT.